This T cell receptor (beta chain) was captured in a study of cytomegalovirus exposure and HLA in healthy donors. About the study: Early released data comprised tens of millions of unique TCRs from HLA-typed donors.

With 7 bases removed from V and 3 bases from J, the gap between germline ends came to 7 bases. CDR3 size: 11 residues. CDR1 and CDR2 from the germline V gene are MDHEN and SYDVKM. This clone was seen only a few times. The PCR had 60 Vbeta and 13 Jbeta primers. As originally analysed: Later work found tens of millions of unique TCR beta chains, with 9.5 million to 14 million shared. TCRdb's table, derived via immunoSEQ multiplex PCR, lists solely in-frame clones and lacks some. V and J calls and clone size follow that table, whereas D and trimming were derived from the DNA. The sample has over 150,000 clones, 68% seen once.

The sequence was collected from a woman aged 40 to 50 in good health and CMV-seropositive. What was sequenced was PBMCs. The V call is TRBV28, the J call TRBJ2-7, with D hard to call. This CDR3 is CASKSNYEQYF. Here the CDR3 DNA reads TGTGCCAGCAAATCTAACTACGAGCAGTACTTC.